This TCR beta chain is from a study of control samples from healthy donors and cancer patients. This CDR3 comprises 16 residues. V lost 0 bases and J 3 bases, leaving 13 bases between the germline ends. CDR1 and CDR2 from the germline V gene are SGHRS and YFSETQ. TCRdb keeps only in-frame clones here, not all; method: immunoSEQ multiplex PCR. There are approximately 52,000 clones in the sample; over 75% occur only once, and roughly 3.8% lies in the top ten. Specimen: blood. The rearrangement uses TRBV5-1 and TRBJ1-3; no reliable D call. The origin of this receptor is a man aged 45 to 65 in good health. For the CDR3, the DNA is TGCGCCAGCAGCTTGGAGTTGGGGAAGGGTGGAAACACCATATATTTT. This sequence encodes CASSLELGKGGNTIYF.